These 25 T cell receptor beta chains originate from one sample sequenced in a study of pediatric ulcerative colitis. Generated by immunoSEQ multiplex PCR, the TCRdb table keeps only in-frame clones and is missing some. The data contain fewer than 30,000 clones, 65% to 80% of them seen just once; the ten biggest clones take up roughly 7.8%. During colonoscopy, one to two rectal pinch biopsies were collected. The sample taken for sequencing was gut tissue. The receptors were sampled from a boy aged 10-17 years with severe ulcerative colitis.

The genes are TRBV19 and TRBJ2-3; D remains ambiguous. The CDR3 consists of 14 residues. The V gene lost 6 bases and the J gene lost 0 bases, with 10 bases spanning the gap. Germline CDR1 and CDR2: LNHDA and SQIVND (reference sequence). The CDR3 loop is CASSAQRSTDTQYF. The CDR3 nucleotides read TGTGCCAGTAGCGCTCAGAGAAGCACAGATACGCAGTATTTT.

The CDR3 coding sequence is TGTGCCTGGTCGAGACAAGGTTTGGGCTATGGCTACACCTTC. It is translated as CAWSRQGLGYGYTF. The chain couples TRBV30 to TRBJ1-2; D is unresolved. The CDR3 is 14 residues long. CDR1 and CDR2 (germline): GTSNPN, SVGIG (reference sequence). V gave up 5 bases and J gave up 4 bases, with 17 bases separating them.

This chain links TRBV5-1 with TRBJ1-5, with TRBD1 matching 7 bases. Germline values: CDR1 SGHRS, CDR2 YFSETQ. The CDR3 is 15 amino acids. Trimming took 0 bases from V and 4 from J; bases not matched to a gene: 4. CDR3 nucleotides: TGCGCCAGCAGCTTGGCAGGGACAGTAAATCAGCCCCAGCATTTT. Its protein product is CASSLAGTVNQPQHF.

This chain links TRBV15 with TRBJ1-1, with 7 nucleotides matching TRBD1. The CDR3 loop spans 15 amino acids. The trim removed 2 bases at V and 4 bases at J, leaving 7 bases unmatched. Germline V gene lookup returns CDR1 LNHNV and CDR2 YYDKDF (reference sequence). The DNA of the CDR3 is TGTGCCACCAGCAGATCGACAGGGAGCGGCACTGAAGCTTTCTTT. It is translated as CATSRSTGSGTEAFF.

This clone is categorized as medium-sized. CDR3 coding DNA: TGTGCCAGCAGCTTAGGGGACGGGAGGGTCGGAGAGCAGTACTTC. Its protein is CASSLGDGRVGEQYF. This rearrangement joins TRBV7-9 to TRBJ2-7, with 8 bases fitting TRBD2. V dropped 1 base and J dropped 7; count of bases not matched to a gene: 9. The CDR3 is 15 residues long. Per the germline V gene, CDR1 is SEHNR and CDR2 is FQNEAQ (reference sequence). Combining the CDR3 with reference TRBV7-9 and TRBJ2-7 gives the whole variable domain DTGVSQNPRHKITKRGQNVTFRCDPISEHNRLYWYRQTLGQGPEFLTYFQNEAQLEKSRLLSDRFSAERPKGSFSTLEIQRTEQGDSAMYLCASSLGDGRVGEQYFGPGTRLTVT.

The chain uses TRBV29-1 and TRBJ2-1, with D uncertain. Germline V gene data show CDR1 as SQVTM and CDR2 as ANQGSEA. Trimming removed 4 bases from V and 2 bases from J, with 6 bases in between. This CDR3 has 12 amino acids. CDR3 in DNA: TGCAGCGTTGGCAAGACCTACAATGAGCAGTTCTTC. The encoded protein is CSVGKTYNEQFF.

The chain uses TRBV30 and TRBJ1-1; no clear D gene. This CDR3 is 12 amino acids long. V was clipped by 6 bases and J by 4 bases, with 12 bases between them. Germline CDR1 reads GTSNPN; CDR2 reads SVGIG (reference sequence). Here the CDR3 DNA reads TGTGCCTGTTTGACGGAGGGCACTGAAGCTTTCTTT. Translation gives CACLTEGTEAFF.

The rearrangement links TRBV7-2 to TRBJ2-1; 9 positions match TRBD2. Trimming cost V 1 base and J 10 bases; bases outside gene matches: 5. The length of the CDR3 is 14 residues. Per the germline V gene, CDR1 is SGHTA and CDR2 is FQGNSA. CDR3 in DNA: TGTGCCAGCAGCTTAGGAGGTAGCGGGAGAGAGCAGTTCTTC. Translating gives CASSLGGSGREQFF.

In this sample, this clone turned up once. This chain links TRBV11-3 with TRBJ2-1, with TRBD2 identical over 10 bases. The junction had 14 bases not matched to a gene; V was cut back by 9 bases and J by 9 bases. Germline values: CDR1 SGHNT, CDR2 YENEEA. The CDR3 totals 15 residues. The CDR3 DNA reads TGTGCCAGTCAAGCGGGAGGGTCTTTTTCCGGTGAGCAGTTCTTC. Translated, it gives CASQAGGSFSGEQFF.

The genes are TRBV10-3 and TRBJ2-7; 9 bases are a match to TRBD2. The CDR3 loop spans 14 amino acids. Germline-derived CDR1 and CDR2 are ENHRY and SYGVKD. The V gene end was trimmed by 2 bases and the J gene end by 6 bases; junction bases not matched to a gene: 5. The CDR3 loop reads CAISEVLAGAEQYF. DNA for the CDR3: TGTGCCATCAGTGAGGTATTAGCGGGAGCCGAGCAGTACTTC.

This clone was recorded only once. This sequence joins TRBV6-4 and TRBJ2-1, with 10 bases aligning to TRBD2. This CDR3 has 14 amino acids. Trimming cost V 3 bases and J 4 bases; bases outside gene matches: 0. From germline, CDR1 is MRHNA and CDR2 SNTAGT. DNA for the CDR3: TGTGCCAGCAGTGAAGCGGGAGGGTACAATGAGCAGTTCTTC. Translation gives CASSEAGGYNEQFF.

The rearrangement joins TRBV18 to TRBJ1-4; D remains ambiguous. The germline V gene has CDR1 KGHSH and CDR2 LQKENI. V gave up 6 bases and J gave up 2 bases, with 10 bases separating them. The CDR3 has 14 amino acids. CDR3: CASSRSETNEKLFF. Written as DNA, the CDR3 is TGTGCCAGCTCGCGGTCTGAGACTAATGAAAAACTGTTTTTT.

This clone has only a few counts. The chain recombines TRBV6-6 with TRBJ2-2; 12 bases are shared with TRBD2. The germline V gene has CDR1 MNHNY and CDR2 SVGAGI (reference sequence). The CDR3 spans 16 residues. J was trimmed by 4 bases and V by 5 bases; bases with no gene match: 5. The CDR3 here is CASSIRTSGITGELFF. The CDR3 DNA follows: TGTGCCAGCAGTATTCGGACTAGCGGGATCACCGGGGAGCTGTTTTTT.

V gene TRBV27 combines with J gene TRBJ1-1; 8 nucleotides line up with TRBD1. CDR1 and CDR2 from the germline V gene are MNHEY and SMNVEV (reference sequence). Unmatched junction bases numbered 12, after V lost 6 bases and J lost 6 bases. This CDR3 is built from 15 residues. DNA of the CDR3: TGTGCCAGCAGCAACCCAGGGGGCGTCTGGCCTGAAGCTTTCTTT. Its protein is CASSNPGGVWPEAFF.

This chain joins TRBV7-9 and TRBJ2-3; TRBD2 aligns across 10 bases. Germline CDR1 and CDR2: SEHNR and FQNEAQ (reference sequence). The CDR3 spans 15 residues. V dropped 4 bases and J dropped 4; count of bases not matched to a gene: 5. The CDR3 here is CASSSLAGEPDTQYF. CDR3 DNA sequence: TGTGCCAGCAGCTCCCTAGCGGGAGAGCCAGATACGCAGTATTTT.

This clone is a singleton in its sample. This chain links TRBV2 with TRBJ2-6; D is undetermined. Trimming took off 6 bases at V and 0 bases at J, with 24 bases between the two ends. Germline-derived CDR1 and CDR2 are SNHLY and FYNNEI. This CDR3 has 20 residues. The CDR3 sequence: CASSNVPGPEQLSGANVLTF. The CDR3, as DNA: TGTGCCAGCAGCAACGTGCCGGGCCCTGAGCAGCTCTCTGGGGCCAACGTCCTGACTTTC.

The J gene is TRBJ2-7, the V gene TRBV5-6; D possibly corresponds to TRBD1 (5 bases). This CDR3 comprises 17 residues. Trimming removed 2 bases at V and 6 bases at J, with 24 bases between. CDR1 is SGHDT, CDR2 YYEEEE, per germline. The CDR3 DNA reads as TGTGCCAGCAGCTTATCTAACGGCCTAGGGGTTTCGGGCGAGCAGTACTTC. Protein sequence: CASSLSNGLGVSGEQYF.

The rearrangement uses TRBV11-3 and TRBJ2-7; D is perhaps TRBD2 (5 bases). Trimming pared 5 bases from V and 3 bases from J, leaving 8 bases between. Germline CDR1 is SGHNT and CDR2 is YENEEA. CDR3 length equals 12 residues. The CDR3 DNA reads TGTGCCAGCAGCACTAGTGTCTACGAGCAGTACTTC. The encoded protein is CASSTSVYEQYF.

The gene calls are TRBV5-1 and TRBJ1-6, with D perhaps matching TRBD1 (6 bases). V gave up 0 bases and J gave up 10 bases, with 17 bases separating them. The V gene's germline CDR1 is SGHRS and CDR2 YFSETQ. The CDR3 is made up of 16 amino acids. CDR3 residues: CASSLEGQNIRSPLHF. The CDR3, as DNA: TGCGCCAGCAGCTTGGAAGGACAGAACATTAGATCACCCCTCCACTTT.

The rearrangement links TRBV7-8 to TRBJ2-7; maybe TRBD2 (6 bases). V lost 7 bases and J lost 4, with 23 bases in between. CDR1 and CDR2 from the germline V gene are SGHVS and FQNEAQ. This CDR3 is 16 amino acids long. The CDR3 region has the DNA TGTGCCAGCACTTTCGGGAGCGGAGCCACTTCTTACGAGCAGTACTTC. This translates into CASTFGSGATSYEQYF.

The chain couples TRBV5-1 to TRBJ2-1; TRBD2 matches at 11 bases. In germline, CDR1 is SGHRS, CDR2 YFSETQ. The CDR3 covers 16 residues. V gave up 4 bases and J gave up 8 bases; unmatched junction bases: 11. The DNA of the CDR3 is TGCGCCAGCAGCCTCCACACTAGCGGGAGAAATGATGAGCAGTTCTTC. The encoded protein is CASSLHTSGRNDEQFF.

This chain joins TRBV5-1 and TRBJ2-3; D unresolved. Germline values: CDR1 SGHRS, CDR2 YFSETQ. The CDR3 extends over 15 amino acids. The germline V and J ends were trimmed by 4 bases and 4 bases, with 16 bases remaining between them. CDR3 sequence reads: CASSLHASRADTQYF. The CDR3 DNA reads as TGCGCCAGCAGCCTCCACGCGAGTAGGGCAGATACGCAGTATTTT.

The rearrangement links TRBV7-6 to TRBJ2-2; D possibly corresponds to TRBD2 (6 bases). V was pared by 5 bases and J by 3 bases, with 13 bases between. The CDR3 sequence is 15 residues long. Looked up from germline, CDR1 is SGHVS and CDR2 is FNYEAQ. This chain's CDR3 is CASSRDGGYTGELFF. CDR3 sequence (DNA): TGTGCCAGCAGCCGCGATGGGGGGTACACCGGGGAGCTGTTTTTT.

The CDR3 coding sequence is TGCAGCGTTGCTCAGGGGTCCACCCCATCCTACGAGCAGTACTTC. Residues: CSVAQGSTPSYEQYF. The rearrangement joins TRBV29-1 to TRBJ2-7; a possible D gene is TRBD1 (6 bases). Germline CDR1 and CDR2: SQVTM and ANQGSEA. The CDR3 totals 15 residues. Trimming took off 4 bases at V and 1 base at J, with 17 bases between the two ends.

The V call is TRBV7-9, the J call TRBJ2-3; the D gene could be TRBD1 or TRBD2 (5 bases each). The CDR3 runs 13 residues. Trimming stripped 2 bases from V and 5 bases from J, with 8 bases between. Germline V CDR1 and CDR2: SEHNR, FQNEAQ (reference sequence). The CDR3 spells CASSLRGEDTQYF. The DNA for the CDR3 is TGTGCCAGCAGCTTAAGGGGAGAAGATACGCAGTATTTT.